Below are 16 T cell receptor beta chains sequenced from a single sample in a study of identifying expanded T cells in peripheral blood. The method was immunoSEQ multiplex PCR; TCRdb's version includes in-frame clones alone and lacks a portion of them. The repertoire holds about 81,000 clones, with 84% as singletons. Sample: blood. These receptors were taken from a person aged 18 to 75 in good health.

At least ten counts were recorded for this clone. V is TRBV27 and J is TRBJ1-4, with a possible D match to TRBD1 (5 bases). CDR1 is MNHEY and CDR2 is SMNVEV in the germline V gene (reference sequence). V was cut by 11 bases and J by 4 bases, with 14 bases left in between. This CDR3 has 13 amino acids. CDR3 sequence (DNA): TGTGCCGCGACCGGGACGGATAATGAAAAACTGTTTTTT. This gives the protein CAATGTDNEKLFF.

A remark on this clone: Other DNA sequences in this sample translate to the same CDR3. The rearrangement links TRBV5-1 to TRBJ2-7; a weak D match, TRBD2 (5 bases). V was clipped by 4 bases and J by 0 bases, with 11 bases between them. Germline assignment: CDR1 SGHRS and CDR2 YFSETQ. The CDR3 is 14 residues long. DNA for the CDR3: TGCGCCAGCAGCCCCGGAGGAGACTCCTACGAGCAGTACTTC. Translation gives CASSPGGDSYEQYF.

The count of this clone is one. The CDR3 loop reads CASSAQTGVNEKLFF. The CDR3 bases are TGTGCCAGCAGCGCACAGACAGGGGTTAATGAAAAACTGTTTTTT. The V call is TRBV6-4, the J call TRBJ1-4, with 8 bases aligning to TRBD1. The CDR3 has 15 amino acids. V trimming: 6 bases; J trimming: 4 bases; junction bases outside the gene matches: 7. Germline CDR1 and CDR2: MRHNA and SNTAGT.

In its sample, this clone was seen once. This chain joins TRBV10-2 and TRBJ2-7; 8 bases are a match to TRBD1. The V and J ends lost 9 bases and 1 base, in that order; junction bases with no gene match: 14. The germline V gene encodes CDR1 WSHSY and CDR2 SAAADI. The CDR3 spans 16 residues. The DNA for the CDR3 is TGCGCCAGAATTTCTTCCGGACAGGGACAGTCCTACGAGCAGTACTTC. Protein sequence: CARISSGQGQSYEQYF.

The chain links TRBV2 to TRBJ2-7; the match to TRBD2 covers 12 bases. Germline V gene data show CDR1 as SNHLY and CDR2 as FYNNEI. The V and J ends lost 8 bases and 3 bases, in that order; junction bases with no gene match: 2. The CDR3 has 13 residues. The DNA for the CDR3 is TGTGCCAGCCAGACTAGCGGGAGCTACGAGCAGTACTTC. Its protein product is CASQTSGSYEQYF.

The chain has TRBV7-9 and TRBJ2-2; D possibly corresponds to TRBD1 (5 bases). Trimming stripped 7 bases from V and 7 bases from J, with 19 bases between. The CDR3 totals 15 residues. CDR1 is SEHNR, CDR2 FQNEAQ, per germline (reference sequence). CDR3 amino acids: CASTHRQGSYGELFF. The CDR3 DNA is TGTGCCAGCACTCATAGGCAGGGATCGTACGGGGAGCTGTTTTTT.

The chain has TRBV7-2 and TRBJ2-3, with 9 bases aligning to TRBD2. The germline CDR1 and CDR2 sequences are SGHTA and FQGNSA. The CDR3 contains 16 residues. Losses at the gene ends were 6 bases for V and 4 bases for J; bases not matched to a gene: 11. CDR3 coding DNA: TGTGCCAGCAGTTCTAGCGGGACTGAGCGCGCAGATACGCAGTATTTT. Translation gives CASSSSGTERADTQYF.

CDR3 bases: TGCGCCAGCAGACGGGACAGTCTGAACACCGGGGAGCTGTTTTTT. This gives the protein CASRRDSLNTGELFF. V usage is TRBV4-1 and J usage is TRBJ2-2; TRBD1 matches 7 bases. The V and J ends lost 6 bases and 1 base, in that order; junction bases with no gene match: 5. Germline V gene data show CDR1 as MGHRA and CDR2 as YSYEKL. This CDR3 is 15 amino acids long.

This chain joins TRBV7-9 and TRBJ1-2; 7 bases align to TRBD1. Germline CDR1 and CDR2: SEHNR and FQNEAQ (reference sequence). The V segment lost 5 bases and the J segment 0 bases; nucleotides outside the gene matches: 3. This CDR3 has 14 amino acids. CDR3 protein: CASSPGTANYGYTF. The CDR3 coding sequence is TGTGCCAGCAGCCCCGGGACAGCTAACTATGGCTACACCTTC.

The chain recombines TRBV7-8 with TRBJ2-5; possible D gene TRBD1, 6 bases. Germline-derived CDR1 and CDR2 are SGHVS and FQNEAQ. Deletions cut 6 bases from V and 0 bases from J, with 8 bases between. CDR3 length: 13 amino acids. The chain's CDR3 is CASRRGNQETQYF. CDR3 DNA: TGTGCCAGCAGAAGGGGGAACCAAGAGACCCAGTACTTC.

The rearrangement links TRBV18 to TRBJ1-1; no clear D. From germline, CDR1 is KGHSH and CDR2 LQKENI. V lost 2 bases and J lost 5, with 9 bases in between. The CDR3 runs 13 residues. This chain's CDR3 is CASSPRRETEAFF. The CDR3 DNA sequence: TGTGCCAGCTCACCAAGAAGGGAAACTGAAGCTTTCTTT.

The V call is TRBV29-1, the J call TRBJ1-1; D gene unclear. Germline values: CDR1 SQVTM, CDR2 ANQGSEA. V lost 3 bases and J lost 4, with 9 bases in between. This CDR3 spans 12 amino acids. The CDR3 reads CSVDPGSTEAFF. The CDR3 nucleotides read TGCAGCGTTGACCCCGGGAGCACTGAAGCTTTCTTT.

This chain joins TRBV4-1 and TRBJ2-3, with 9 bases matching TRBD2. The V gene end was trimmed by 4 bases and the J gene end by 7 bases; junction bases not matched to a gene: 15. Germline values: CDR1 MGHRA, CDR2 YSYEKL. The CDR3 has 17 amino acids. CDR3 sequence: CASSPEIAGEWRNTQYF. The CDR3 DNA is TGCGCCAGCAGCCCTGAGATAGCGGGAGAATGGCGGAATACGCAGTATTTT.

The rearrangement links TRBV21-1 to TRBJ2-3; TRBD2, the table's D call, lacks a check against the DNA. TRBV21-1 is termed a pseudogene. The CDR3 has 19 residues. CDR3: CASRNLPPRSGVNTDTQYF. The CDR3 DNA reads as TGTGCCAGCAGAAATCTCCCCCCCCGGAGCGGGGTAAACACAGATACGCAGTATTTT.

This clone was detected only once. V usage is TRBV6-4 and J usage is TRBJ2-7, with TRBD1 identical over 7 bases. V shed 8 bases and J 3 bases; nucleotides not matched to a gene: 7. The CDR3 sequence is 13 residues long. CDR1 and CDR2 (germline): MRHNA, SNTAGT. The CDR3, as DNA: TGTGCCAGCTGCAGGGGGACGAACTACGAGCAGTACTTC. Its translation: CASCRGTNYEQYF.

The chain combines TRBV18 with TRBJ2-3; D assignment may be TRBD1 or TRBD2 (6 bases each). V was clipped by 2 bases and J by 3 bases, with 12 bases between them. The germline gives CDR1 KGHSH, CDR2 LQKENI. This CDR3 is 15 amino acids long. The CDR3 loop is CASSPRRGQTDTQYF. CDR3 nucleotides: TGTGCCAGCTCACCAAGACGGGGGCAGACAGATACGCAGTATTTT.